This T cell receptor (beta chain) originates from a study of CD8+ T cells in alopecia areata. The CDR3 has 15 residues. CDR1 is SGDLS, CDR2 YYNGEE, per germline. Trimming shortened V by 3 bases and J by 5 bases, and 15 bases separated the two germline ends. The treatment: oral pan-JAK inhibitor, 5-10 mg twice daily. Following extraction, RNA underwent reverse transcription to cDNA, which served as the sequencing template. The method was immunoSEQ multiplex PCR; TCRdb's version includes in-frame clones alone and lacks a portion of them. Among 95,000 to 100,000 clones listed, 50% to 75% were seen once. The TCR sequence derives from a human donor with alopecia areata. The starting material was CD8+ T cells sorted from blood, obtained at week 4, from a patient treated with tofacitinib. The chain links TRBV9 to TRBJ2-1; TRBD1 is a possible D gene (6 bases). The CDR3, as DNA: TGTGCCAGCAGCGAGTGGGGGACACTAAACAATGAGCAGTTCTTC. This encodes CASSEWGTLNNEQFF.